This T cell receptor beta chain emerged from a study of blood T cell repertoires in COVID-19. Overall study: Specimens from acute and convalescent COVID-19 originated in the United States, Italy and Spain. The analysed material was cDNA or gDNA that came from T cells, B-cell-depleted T cells, or PBMCs.

As originally analysed: For nucleated cells, counts were estimated from reference gene primer amplification. Libraries were prepared by immunoSEQ multiplex PCR; TCRdb keeps only in-frame clonotypes and omits some of them. V and J calls and clone size come straight from that table; D and trimming were deduced from the DNA. Of some 220,000 clones listed, 65% to 90% were seen once; the top ten hold 2.4%. Seattle researchers signed up patients amid active infection and tracked them longitudinally. This receptor was taken from a woman in her 70s with COVID-19, enrolled during active disease. Sequencing used peripheral blood.

The CDR3 spells CASKETGGAGSYEQYF. The CDR3 bases are TGTGCCAGCAAGGAGACAGGGGGCGCTGGCTCCTACGAGCAGTACTTC. The V gene is TRBV2, the J gene TRBJ2-7; 10 bases agree with TRBD1. Germline assignment: CDR1 SNHLY and CDR2 FYNNEI. This CDR3 spans 16 amino acids. J was trimmed by 0 bases and V by 7 bases; bases with no gene match: 9.